This paragraph reports one T cell receptor beta chain. The sample originates from a study of blood T cell repertoires in COVID-19. In the study overall: Both acute and convalescent COVID-19 samples were obtained from the United States, Italy and Spain. PBMCs, B-cell-depleted T cells, or T cells were the source of the cDNA or gDNA that made up the material.

Under the authors' procedure: It was from reference gene primer amplification that nucleated cell counts were estimated. Here immunoSEQ multiplex PCR was the method, and the copy in TCRdb shows in-frame clones only, minus some. That table supplies the V and J calls and clone size; D and trimming were determined from the DNA. The table includes approximately 240,000 clones, about four fifths detected once. The receptor was derived from a woman between 55 and 75 years old with acute or convalescent COVID-19. Sequences were obtained from peripheral blood.

As DNA, the CDR3 is TGTGCCAGCAGCAAATGGAGGTTGAGACAACGAGATACTACTAGCACAGATACGCAGTATTTT. Translation gives CASSKWRLRQRDTTSTDTQYF. V and J are TRBV21-1 and TRBJ2-3; the table's D call, TRBD2, was not checked against the DNA. TRBV21-1 is marked as a pseudogene. There are 21 residues in the CDR3.